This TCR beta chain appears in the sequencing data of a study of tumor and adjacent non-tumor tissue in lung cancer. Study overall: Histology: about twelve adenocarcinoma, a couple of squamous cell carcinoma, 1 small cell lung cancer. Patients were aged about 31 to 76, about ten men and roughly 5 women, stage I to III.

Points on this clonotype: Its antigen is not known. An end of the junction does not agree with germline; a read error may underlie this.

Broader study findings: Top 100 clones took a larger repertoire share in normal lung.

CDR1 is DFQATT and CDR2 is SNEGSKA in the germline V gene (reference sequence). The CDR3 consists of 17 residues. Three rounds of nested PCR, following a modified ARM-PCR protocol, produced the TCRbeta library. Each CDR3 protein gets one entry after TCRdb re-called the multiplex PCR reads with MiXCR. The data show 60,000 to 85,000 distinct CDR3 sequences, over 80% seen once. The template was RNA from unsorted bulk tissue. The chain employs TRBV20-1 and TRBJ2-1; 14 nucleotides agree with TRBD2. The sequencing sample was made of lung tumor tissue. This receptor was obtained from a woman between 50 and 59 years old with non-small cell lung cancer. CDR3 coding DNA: TGCAGTGCTAGGACCCCGGGACTAGCGGGAGTGGGCAATGAACAGTTCTTC. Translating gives CSARTPGLAGVGNEQFF.